This T cell receptor beta chain was sequenced for a study of cytomegalovirus exposure and HLA in healthy donors. Looking at the study overall: HLA-typed donors were the source of approximately 88 million unique TCRs, which an early data release held.

Germline V lookup: CDR1 LNHDA, CDR2 SQIVND (reference sequence). The CDR3 has 17 residues. V was clipped by 1 base and J by 7 bases; unmatched bases: 6. Of note for this clone: The antigen remains undetermined.

Findings and limits, study-wide: Earlier analysis found most TCR beta V segments productive about 90% or about 30% of the time. TCR beta chains associated with HLA were, in a later analysis, more clonally expanded than equally common others.

At sampling all donors were nominally healthy, likely with unrecorded immune exposures. Use of 60 Vbeta and 13 Jbeta primers characterized the PCR. Measured with immunoSEQ multiplex PCR; TCRdb has only the in-frame clones, and not every one. The sample yields some 110,000 clones, 55% to 65% seen once. Sequencing input: PBMCs. V is TRBV19 and J is TRBJ2-1; 14 bases are shared with TRBD2. The source is a woman between 35 and 50 years old in good health and CMV-seropositive. The CDR3 DNA reads TGTGCCAGTAGTATAGTGCTCCGGACTAGCGGGAGGAATGAGCAGTTCTTC. Its protein product is CASSIVLRTSGRNEQFF.